The 20 T cell receptor beta chains below come from one sample, sequenced in a study of T cell repertoires in aging, cancer and after chemotherapy (dated by TCRdb to the late 2010s). TCR beta rearrangements were amplified from genomic DNA isolated from peripheral blood, not from sorted cells or RNA. The instrument given in TCRdb is Illumina MiSeq. Rearranged TRB sequences spanning V, D and J segments were amplified by multiplex touch-down PCR using a mixed TRB-A/B primer pool. The public reads were quality trimmed at Q25 with fastp and then assembled into clones with MiXCR by TCRdb, keeping productive beta chains. Rows are combined by CDR3 protein, so each entry shows the most common genes and DNA. In all, the sample holds around 6,100 distinct CDR3 sequences, and about 26% of those were seen once. Roughly 68% of the sample comes from the top ten. Material for sequencing was blood. These receptor sequences come from a human donor with a blood cancer. The donor label of this sample is uncertain.

The chain joins TRBV6-2 or TRBV6-3 to TRBJ2-3; D uncertain. The germline V gene has CDR1 MNHEY and CDR2 SVGEGT. The length of the CDR3 is 12 residues. Trimming shortened V by 2 bases and J by 6 bases, and 6 bases separated the two germline ends. CDR3 sequence: CASSYGKDTQYF. In DNA form, the CDR3 reads TGTGCCAGCAGTTACGGCAAGGATACGCAGTATTTT.

The chain joins TRBV24-1 to TRBJ1-5; the D is unclear. Trimming removed 2 bases at V and 6 bases at J, with 4 bases between. Germline CDR1 is KGHDR and CDR2 is SFDVKD. This CDR3 is built from 12 residues. The CDR3 DNA follows: TGTGCCACCAGTGATTCGATTCAGCCCCAGCATTTT. It specifies CATSDSIQPQHF.

The J gene is TRBJ1-5, the V gene TRBV7-2; TRBD1 is a possible D gene (6 bases). There are 15 residues in the CDR3. Trimming removed 1 base from V and 7 bases from J, with 14 bases in between. Germline V gene lookup returns CDR1 SGHTA and CDR2 FQGNSA. CDR3 DNA sequence: TGTGCCAGCAGCTTAGTTTTTAGGGGGGGACAGCCCCAGCATTTT. This sequence encodes CASSLVFRGGQPQHF.

This clonotype was seen only a few times. The rearrangement uses TRBV19 and TRBJ2-3; 14 bases align to TRBD2. From germline, CDR1 is LNHDA and CDR2 SQIVND (reference sequence). J gave up 4 bases and V 5 bases, and 8 bases lay outside the gene matches. The CDR3 loop spans 17 amino acids. The CDR3 bases are TGTGCCAGTAGTGCCCAGACTAGCGGGGGGGCCCCAGATACGCAGTATTTT. Its translation: CASSAQTSGGAPDTQYF.

In this sample, this clonotype turned up a few times. This rearrangement joins TRBV30 to TRBJ2-7; D not certain. The CDR3 is 12 amino acids. V lost 2 bases and J lost 0, with 5 bases in between. Germline V gene data show CDR1 as GTSNPN and CDR2 as SVGIG (reference sequence). The CDR3 spells CAWSTSSYEQYF. The CDR3 region has the DNA TGTGCCTGGAGTACCAGCTCCTACGAGCAGTACTTC.

The rearrangement uses TRBV27 and TRBJ2-1; a possible D gene is TRBD2 (7 bases). The V end was cut by 3 bases, the J end by 1 base, with 19 bases between. The V gene's germline CDR1 is MNHEY and CDR2 SMNVEV (reference sequence). This CDR3 spans 18 amino acids. The CDR3 DNA is TGTGCCAGCAGTTTTCGGCAGGGGTGGGGAGGGTCCTACAATGAGCAGTTCTTC. This encodes CASSFRQGWGGSYNEQFF.

V gene TRBV6-5 combines with J gene TRBJ2-7, with 7 positions matching TRBD1. The CDR3 covers 14 residues. Germline CDR1 and CDR2: MNHEY and SVGAGI. The trim removed 5 bases at V and 2 bases at J, leaving 6 bases unmatched. The DNA of the CDR3 is TGTGCCAGCAGTCCACGGACAGGCGCCTACGAGCAGTACTTC. Its protein product is CASSPRTGAYEQYF.

Only a few counts were recorded for this clonotype. DNA of the CDR3: TGTGCCTGGAGTGTAGGGCAGGGGGCCTCCAATGAGCAGTTCTTC. It is translated as CAWSVGQGASNEQFF. This sequence joins TRBV30 and TRBJ2-1; 8 positions match TRBD1. Germline V lookup: CDR1 GTSNPN, CDR2 SVGIG (reference sequence). This CDR3 has 15 amino acids. V shed 0 bases and J 6 bases; nucleotides not matched to a gene: 7.

Only a few counts were recorded for this clonotype. The CDR3 region has the DNA TGCGCCAGCAGCCTAGGACTAGCGGGGGGCCCGGGGGACGAGCAGTACTTC. Protein product: CASSLGLAGGPGDEQYF. This chain uses TRBV5-1 with TRBJ2-7; 14 bases line up with TRBD2. The CDR3 totals 17 residues. The germline CDR1 and CDR2 sequences are SGHRS and YFSETQ. Trimming took 4 bases from V and 5 from J; bases not matched to a gene: 11.

The chain recombines TRBV5-6 with TRBJ2-1, with TRBD2 as a possible D gene (6 bases). The CDR3 is 14 amino acids. The germline V gene encodes CDR1 SGHDT and CDR2 YYEEEE. V shed 2 bases and J shed 5 bases, with 11 bases lying between them. CDR3 amino acids: CASSFLDYHNEQFF. In DNA, the CDR3 is TGTGCCAGCAGCTTCTTGGACTACCACAATGAGCAGTTCTTC.

The V and J genes are TRBV5-1 and TRBJ2-3; D may match TRBD1 or TRBD2 (6 bases each). Looked up from germline, CDR1 is SGHRS and CDR2 is YFSETQ. Trimming cost V 2 bases and J 4 bases, with 8 bases left between them. The CDR3 spans 13 residues. The CDR3 DNA follows: TGCGCCAGCAGCTTCGGGGGCCCAGATACGCAGTATTTT. It codes for CASSFGGPDTQYF.

Of note for this clonotype: A clone one base away is much larger, so this may be a read error. The rearrangement links TRBV19 to TRBJ1-2; D is possibly TRBD1 (6 bases). The CDR3 spans 13 residues. Germline lookup yields CDR1 LNHDA and CDR2 SQIVND (reference sequence). CDR3 loop: CASSMTGPYGHTF. Here the CDR3 DNA reads TGTGCCAGTAGTATGACAGGACCCTATGGCCACACCTTC.

The chain uses TRBV19 and TRBJ2-3; maybe TRBD2 (7 bases). Trimming took 1 base from V and 3 from J, leaving 11 bases between them. Germline assignment: CDR1 LNHDA and CDR2 SQIVND (reference sequence). The CDR3 has 15 amino acids. The CDR3 coding sequence is TGTGCCAGTAGTATAGTGGGGGGGCCGACAGATACGCAGTATTTT. This gives the protein CASSIVGGPTDTQYF.

About this clonotype itself: A much larger clone is a single base away; this may be a read error. The rearrangement links TRBV19 to TRBJ1-4; D is undetermined. This CDR3 contains 14 residues. CDR1 is LNHDA, CDR2 SQIVND, per germline (reference sequence). DNA for the CDR3: TGTGCCAGTAGTATCGGCTCCACTAATCAAAAACTGTTTTTT. Encoded protein: CASSIGSTNQKLFF.

J is TRBJ1-1 and V is TRBV6-5; weak D call: TRBD1 (5 bases). V lost 2 bases, J lost 0 bases, and 16 bases lay in between. There are 17 residues in the CDR3. Per germline, CDR1 MNHEY and CDR2 SVGAGI. The CDR3 region has the DNA TGTGCCAGCAGTTACCGCGGACACGAGGGCATGAACACTGAAGCTTTCTTT. Translation gives CASSYRGHEGMNTEAFF.

This chain links TRBV7-2 with TRBJ1-6, with D possibly being TRBD1 (6 bases). The CDR3 is made up of 14 amino acids. V was shortened by 6 bases and J by 10 bases, with 16 bases between the two germline ends. Germline lookup yields CDR1 SGHTA and CDR2 FQGNSA. CDR3: CASRPGQGGSPLHF. CDR3 sequence (DNA): TGTGCCAGCAGGCCGGGACAAGGTGGCTCACCCCTCCACTTT. The full variable domain, with the rest looked up from reference TRBV7-2 and TRBJ1-6, is GAGVSQSPSNKVTEKGKDVELRCDPISGHTALYWYRQSLGQGLEFLIYFQGNSAPDKSGLPSDRFSAERTGGSVSTLTIQRTQQEDSAVYLCASRPGQGGSPLHFGNGTRLTVT.

The J gene is TRBJ2-5, the V gene TRBV7-9; tentative D call: TRBD2 (5 bases). This CDR3 has 16 amino acids. Germline V CDR1 and CDR2: SEHNR, FQNEAQ (reference sequence). The germline V and J ends were trimmed by 5 bases and 5 bases, with 21 bases remaining between them. The CDR3 DNA sequence: TGTGCCAGCAGCGCCCCCACCGGGGAGTCCGGGGAGACCCAGTACTTC. Its translation is CASSAPTGESGETQYF.

This clonotype came up a few times. V and J are TRBV30 and TRBJ2-5; 8 nucleotides line up with TRBD2. V trimming: 3 bases; J trimming: 3 bases; junction bases outside the gene matches: 6. CDR1 GTSNPN and CDR2 SVGIG come from the germline V gene (reference sequence). This CDR3 is built from 14 residues. This CDR3 reads CAWSVAGGKETQYF. Here the CDR3 DNA reads TGTGCCTGGAGCGTTGCGGGGGGAAAAGAGACCCAGTACTTC.

The chain links TRBV5-1 to TRBJ2-7; TRBD1 or TRBD2 may be the D gene (5 bases each). Trimming removed 7 bases at V and 2 bases at J, with 13 bases between. The CDR3 sequence is 13 residues long. CDR1 is SGHRS, CDR2 YFSETQ, per germline. DNA of the CDR3: TGCGCCAGCCGAAGGGACCGAGCCTACGAGCAGTACTTC. Protein product: CASRRDRAYEQYF.

This clonotype is medium-sized within its sample. This chain joins TRBV29-1 and TRBJ2-1; TRBD2 might be the D (5 bases). The germline V and J ends were trimmed by 7 bases and 3 bases, with 13 bases remaining between them. This CDR3 is 13 amino acids long. CDR1 and CDR2 from the germline V gene are SQVTM and ANQGSEA. For the CDR3, the DNA is TGCAGCGCGGCGGGTACCAACTACAATGAGCAGTTCTTC. Translation: CSAAGTNYNEQFF.